Presented here are 25 T cell receptor beta chains from one specimen sequenced in a study of blood T cell repertoires in COVID-19. Sequenced by immunoSEQ multiplex PCR; TCRdb stores in-frame clones only, minus some. The table records 300,000 to 350,000 clones, around 90% of them present only once. Material: peripheral blood. The receptors stem from a man younger than 35 with active or convalescent COVID-19.

The CDR3 sequence is CASSLSPVSYEQYF. As DNA, the CDR3 is TGTGCCAGCAGTTTATCCCCGGTCTCCTACGAGCAGTACTTC. The chain recombines TRBV27 with TRBJ2-7; no definite D call. CDR1 is MNHEY, CDR2 SMNVEV, per germline (reference sequence). This CDR3 region has 14 residues. V was clipped by 0 bases and J by 0 bases, with 6 bases between them.

This clone was recorded only once. This chain connects TRBV9 to TRBJ2-7; 8 nucleotides match TRBD2. CDR3 size: 14 residues. Per the germline V gene, CDR1 is SGDLS and CDR2 is YYNGEE. V lost 0 bases and J lost 7; bases outside the gene matches: 6. The CDR3 here is CASSVAGGPREQYF. In nucleotides, the CDR3 is TGTGCCAGCAGCGTAGCGGGAGGGCCGCGGGAGCAGTACTTC.

The J gene is TRBJ1-1, the V gene TRBV27; no reliable D call. Germline CDR1 reads MNHEY; CDR2 reads SMNVEV (reference sequence). CDR3 length equals 14 residues. Between the trimmed V and J ends, which lost 4 bases and 6 bases, there was a span of 15 bases. The CDR3 loop reads CASSYGITGPEAFF. The CDR3 DNA reads as TGTGCCAGCAGTTACGGGATCACCGGGCCTGAAGCTTTCTTT.

The chain has TRBV3-1 (or the pseudogene TRBV3-2) and TRBJ2-3; D gene uncertain. Germline-derived CDR1 and CDR2 are LGHDT and YNNKEL (reference sequence). The V and J ends lost 4 bases and 2 bases respectively, with 13 bases between them. The CDR3 is made up of 15 amino acids. Written as DNA, the CDR3 is TGTGCCAGCAGCCTAGACCCTCTAGTCACAGATACGCAGTATTTT. It specifies CASSLDPLVTDTQYF.

The chain couples TRBV19 to TRBJ1-1; D is unclear. Germline CDR1 and CDR2: LNHDA and SQIVND (reference sequence). The V end lost 7 bases, the J end lost 1 base, and 10 bases lay between the germline ends. This CDR3 comprises 13 residues. CDR3 region: CASTRIWNTEAFF. Written as DNA, the CDR3 is TGTGCCAGTACTAGGATTTGGAACACTGAAGCTTTCTTT.

There are a few counts of this clone. The rearrangement uses TRBV7-9 and TRBJ1-5; no definite D call. The CDR3 has 13 amino acids. Germline V lookup: CDR1 SEHNR, CDR2 FQNEAQ (reference sequence). Trimming pared 3 bases from V and 4 bases from J, leaving 7 bases between. The CDR3 loop reads CASSFGTNQPQHF. CDR3 in DNA: TGTGCCAGCAGCTTTGGTACTAATCAGCCCCAGCATTTT.

The chain employs TRBV19 and TRBJ1-2; 9 bases agree with TRBD1. This CDR3 is built from 15 residues. J was trimmed by 2 bases and V by 5 bases; bases with no gene match: 6. Per the germline V gene, CDR1 is LNHDA and CDR2 is SQIVND (reference sequence). The CDR3 coding sequence is TGTGCCAGTAGTTCCCCGGACAGGGGCAACTATGGCTACACCTTC. Translation: CASSSPDRGNYGYTF. Variable domain in full (rest from reference TRBV19 and TRBJ1-2): DGGITQSPKYLFRKEGQNVTLSCEQNLNHDAMYWYRQDPGQGLRLIYYSQIVNDFQKGDIAEGYSVSREKKESFPLTVTSAQKNPTAFYLCASSSPDRGNYGYTFGSGTRLTVV.

About this clone itself: The junction departs from germline at one end; a sequencing error may be responsible. This chain uses TRBV19 with TRBJ1-4; 7 bases agree with TRBD1. The germline CDR1 and CDR2 sequences are LNHDA and SQIVND (reference sequence). This CDR3 region has 18 residues. CDR3 nucleotide sequence: TGTGCCAGCAGTATCGGGGGACGCCCAGGGGGACGAAGGGAAAAACTGTTTTTT. This translates into CASSIGGRPGGRREKLFF.

The rearrangement links TRBV27 to TRBJ2-7; TRBD2 aligns across 8 bases. The CDR3 length is 16 residues. The germline CDR1 and CDR2 sequences are MNHEY and SMNVEV (reference sequence). V lost 6 bases and J lost 3; bases outside the gene matches: 13. The DNA of the CDR3 is TGTGCCAGCAGCTCCCCAAGCGGGAGTAAGTACTACGAGCAGTACTTC. It codes for CASSSPSGSKYYEQYF.

This clone has only a few counts. This sequence joins TRBV3-1 (or the pseudogene TRBV3-2) and TRBJ2-7; TRBD2 agrees at 7 bases. This CDR3 contains 14 residues. Germline V gene data show CDR1 as LGHDT and CDR2 as YNNKEL (reference sequence). V lost 2 bases to trimming and J lost 3 bases; unmatched junction nucleotides: 4. In DNA form, the CDR3 reads TGTGCCAGCAGCCAAAGGAGCGGGATCTACGAGCAGTACTTC. It specifies CASSQRSGIYEQYF.

The V and J genes are TRBV3-1 (or the pseudogene TRBV3-2) and TRBJ2-1; 11 positions match TRBD2. Germline CDR1 and CDR2: LGHDT and YNNKEL (reference sequence). The CDR3 consists of 19 residues. The V and J ends lost 1 base and 2 bases, in that order; junction bases with no gene match: 10. The CDR3 coding sequence is TGTGCCAGCAGCCAAGTCAGGGGCTCACTAGCGGGAGCCTACAATGAGCAGTTCTTC. It encodes CASSQVRGSLAGAYNEQFF.

The rearrangement uses TRBV5-1 and TRBJ2-1, with 8 bases lining up with TRBD2. Germline V gives CDR1 SGHRS, CDR2 YFSETQ. J lost 5 bases, V lost 0 bases, and 10 bases had no gene match. The CDR3 consists of 17 residues. The CDR3: CASSLVFRAGVNNEQFF. The CDR3 nucleotides are TGCGCCAGCAGCTTGGTGTTCAGAGCGGGAGTGAACAATGAGCAGTTCTTC.

This sequence joins TRBV7-9 and TRBJ2-7; 13 nucleotides match TRBD2. V was clipped by 5 bases and J by 1 base; unmatched bases: 8. CDR3 size: 17 residues. Germline lookup yields CDR1 SEHNR and CDR2 FQNEAQ (reference sequence). The CDR3 here is CASSPGTSGTRSYEQYF. CDR3 coding DNA: TGTGCCAGCAGCCCCGGGACTAGCGGGACGCGATCCTACGAGCAGTACTTC.

This clone came up a few times. The V gene is TRBV15, the J gene TRBJ2-6; no reliable D call. V lost 3 bases and J 0 bases, leaving 9 bases between the germline ends. The CDR3 has 16 amino acids. Germline loops: CDR1 LNHNV, CDR2 YYDKDF (reference sequence). This chain's CDR3 is CATSREYDSGANVLTF. The CDR3 coding sequence is TGTGCCACCAGCAGGGAGTACGACTCTGGGGCCAACGTCCTGACTTTC.

The CDR3: CASSLSRPYEQYF. In DNA, the CDR3 is TGTGCCAGCAGCTTGTCCAGGCCCTACGAGCAGTACTTC. The chain recombines TRBV5-5 with TRBJ2-7; D unclear. Germline assignment: CDR1 SGHKS and CDR2 YYEKEE (reference sequence). Trimming took off 1 base at V and 2 bases at J, with 7 bases between the two ends. This CDR3 contains 13 residues.

This chain links TRBV15 with TRBJ2-3; 7 bases fit TRBD1. CDR3 length equals 15 residues. V lost 3 bases to trimming and J lost 4 bases; unmatched junction nucleotides: 7. Germline CDR1 is LNHNV and CDR2 is YYDKDF (reference sequence). CDR3 bases: TGTGCCACCAGCAGCAAGACAGGGTCAGCAGATACGCAGTATTTT. Its translation: CATSSKTGSADTQYF.

This chain links TRBV15 with TRBJ1-4; D is unresolved. The V and J ends lost 0 bases and 5 bases respectively, with 13 bases between them. Germline V gene sequence: CDR1 LNHNV, CDR2 YYDKDF (reference sequence). The CDR3 has 16 amino acids. In DNA, the CDR3 is TGTGCCACCAGCAGAGATTTCACTAACGCAAATGAAAAACTGTTTTTT. Translation: CATSRDFTNANEKLFF.

This sequence joins TRBV15 and TRBJ2-5; 8 bases align to TRBD2. J lost 4 bases, V lost 5 bases, and 6 bases had no gene match. This CDR3 region has 14 residues. From germline, CDR1 is LNHNV and CDR2 YYDKDF (reference sequence). The CDR3 reads CATSVNAGGETQYF. The DNA of the CDR3 is TGTGCCACCAGCGTTAATGCGGGGGGAGAGACCCAGTACTTC.

The chain recombines TRBV4-1 with TRBJ2-7, with 8 bases that match TRBD1. Unmatched junction bases numbered 5, after V lost 2 bases and J lost 2 bases. Germline V gene sequence: CDR1 MGHRA, CDR2 YSYEKL. The CDR3 extends over 15 amino acids. The CDR3 DNA is TGCGCCAGCAGCCAAAGGGGGACAGGAACCTACGAGCAGTACTTC. This sequence encodes CASSQRGTGTYEQYF.

This chain connects TRBV19 to TRBJ2-1, with 14 bases identical to TRBD2. The germline V gene encodes CDR1 LNHDA and CDR2 SQIVND (reference sequence). CDR3 length: 14 residues. The V and J ends lost 9 bases and 9 bases, in that order; junction bases with no gene match: 7. The CDR3 protein is CASRLAGGRSEQFF. For the CDR3, the DNA is TGTGCCAGCAGACTAGCGGGGGGGCGGTCTGAGCAGTTCTTC.

The V gene is TRBV24-1, the J gene TRBJ2-1; 7 nucleotides line up with TRBD2. The CDR3 runs 14 residues. CDR1 KGHDR and CDR2 SFDVKD come from the germline V gene. The ends lost 0 bases at V and 6 bases at J; junction bases unmatched: 1. CDR3 nucleotide sequence: TGTGCCACCAGTGATTTGAGCGGGGCCAATGAGCAGTTCTTC. It yields the protein CATSDLSGANEQFF.

This clone was recorded once. The chain recombines TRBV28 with TRBJ1-4; 7 positions agree with TRBD1. The CDR3 extends over 14 amino acids. J was trimmed by 3 bases and V by 6 bases; bases with no gene match: 4. Germline CDR1 is MDHEN and CDR2 is SYDVKM. The CDR3, as DNA: TGTGCCAGCAGCCCGACAGGGCCTAATGAAAAACTGTTTTTT. Residues: CASSPTGPNEKLFF.

The chain is built from TRBV6-2 or TRBV6-3 and TRBJ2-7; 10 nucleotides match TRBD1. The CDR3 is 16 amino acids. V shed 4 bases and J 3 bases; nucleotides not matched to a gene: 9. Germline CDR1 and CDR2: MNHEY and SVGEGT. CDR3 sequence: CASSFAPDRGGYEQYF. CDR3 DNA: TGTGCCAGCAGTTTCGCCCCGGACAGGGGGGGCTACGAGCAGTACTTC.

The CDR3 here is CASSLGHPGELFF. The CDR3 DNA reads TGCGCCAGCAGCTTAGGACACCCCGGGGAGCTGTTTTTT. The chain couples TRBV5-1 to TRBJ2-2; D might be TRBD1 (5 bases). Between the trimmed V and J ends, which lost 2 bases and 6 bases, there was a span of 8 bases. This CDR3 is 13 amino acids long. CDR1 is SGHRS, CDR2 YFSETQ, per germline.

The V call is TRBV5-4, the J call TRBJ2-5, with 7 nucleotides matching TRBD2. The CDR3 runs 16 residues. Germline CDR1 reads SGHNT; CDR2 reads YYREEE (reference sequence). The J segment lost 0 bases and the V segment lost 4 bases, leaving 9 bases of the junction unmatched. In DNA, the CDR3 is TGTGCCAGCAGCCCCGACCTAGCGGCCCACCAAGAGACCCAGTACTTC. Its protein product is CASSPDLAAHQETQYF.